These T cell receptor beta chains were read from a single sample in a study of blood T cell repertoires in COVID-19. Generated by immunoSEQ multiplex PCR, the TCRdb table keeps only in-frame clones and is missing some. This sample has roughly 230,000 clones; 83% occur once, and the top ten carry more than 5.5%. The sequenced material came from peripheral blood. The receptors originated from a human donor in a cohort sampled during active COVID-19. Both conserved end residues are part of each CDR3. D genes are given only for firm matches. Rows give clone size only sometimes, using once, few, many, or a class for an expanded clone.

clone_size: NA
v_call: TRBV27
j_call: TRBJ2-7
d_call: TRBD1
cdr3_nt: TGTGCCAGCAGTTACAGGGGCGAGCAGTACTTC
cdr3_aa: CASSYRGEQYF

clone_size: NA
v_call: TRBV28
j_call: TRBJ1-1
d_call: TRBD1
cdr3_nt: TGTGCCAGCTCCCTCGACAGGGTGAAAGCTTTCTTT
cdr3_aa: CASSLDRVKAFF

clone_size: few
v_call: TRBV7-2
j_call: TRBJ2-3
d_call: TRBD2
cdr3_nt: TGTGCCAGCAGCTTATCAGGAGCGGGACTTGTCCCCCCAGATACGCAGTATTTT
cdr3_aa: CASSLSGAGLVPPDTQYF

clone_size: NA
v_call: TRBV5-5
j_call: TRBJ2-5
d_call: TRBD2
cdr3_nt: TGTGCCAGCAGCCCGGGAGGGGTCCAAGAGACCCAGTACTTC
cdr3_aa: CASSPGGVQETQYF

clone_size: NA
v_call: TRBV15
j_call: TRBJ2-7
d_call: TRBD1
cdr3_nt: TGTGCCACCAGCAGAGGGGCAGGGGGCGATGCCTACGAGCAGTACTTC
cdr3_aa: CATSRGAGGDAYEQYF

clone_size: NA
v_call: TRBV5-8
j_call: TRBJ2-7
d_call: TRBD1
cdr3_nt: TGTGCCAGCAGCTTGGACAGGGGGCGGGGCGGGGCGACAGCAGAGCAGTACTTC
cdr3_aa: CASSLDRGRGGATAEQYF

clone_size: NA
v_call: TRBV3-1/TRBV3-2
j_call: TRBJ2-7
d_call: NA
cdr3_nt: TGTGCCAGCAGCCAGGGGGGAGTCTACGAGCAGTACTTC
cdr3_aa: CASSQGGVYEQYF

clone_size: NA
v_call: TRBV2
j_call: TRBJ1-5
d_call: NA
cdr3_nt: TGTGCCAGCAGTGAAGTACCTATCTATAGCAATCAGCCCCAGCATTTT
cdr3_aa: CASSEVPIYSNQPQHF

clone_size: few
v_call: TRBV6-5
j_call: TRBJ1-1
d_call: TRBD1
cdr3_nt: TGTGCCAGCGGACGACAGGGGAAAAGGACTGAAGCTTTCTTT
cdr3_aa: CASGRQGKRTEAFF

clone_size: NA
v_call: TRBV12-3/TRBV12-4
j_call: TRBJ1-2
d_call: TRBD1
cdr3_nt: TGTGCCAGCACTCGCAGGGGGCGCCACGGCTACACCTTC
cdr3_aa: CASTRRGRHGYTF

clone_size: NA
v_call: TRBV12-5
j_call: TRBJ1-2
d_call: TRBD1
cdr3_nt: TGTGCTAGTGGCCCAGGGGGACCTCCCTACTATGGCTACACCTTC
cdr3_aa: CASGPGGPPYYGYTF

clone_size: once
v_call: TRBV6-1
j_call: TRBJ2-3
d_call: TRBD2
cdr3_nt: TGTGCCAGCAGTGACCAAACTAGCGGGGGATTAGGCACAGATACGCAGTATTTT
cdr3_aa: CASSDQTSGGLGTDTQYF